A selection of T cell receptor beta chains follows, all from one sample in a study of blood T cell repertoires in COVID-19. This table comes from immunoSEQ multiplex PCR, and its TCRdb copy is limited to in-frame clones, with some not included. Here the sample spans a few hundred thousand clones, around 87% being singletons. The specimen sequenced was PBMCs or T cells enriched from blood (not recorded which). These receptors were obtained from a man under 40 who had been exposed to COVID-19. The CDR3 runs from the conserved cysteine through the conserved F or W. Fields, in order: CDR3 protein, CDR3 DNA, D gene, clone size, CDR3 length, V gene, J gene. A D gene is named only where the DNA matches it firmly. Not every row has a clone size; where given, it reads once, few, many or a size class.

cdr3_aa: CASSSGQSYEQYF
cdr3_nt: TGTGCCAGCAGTTCTGGACAGTCCTACGAGCAGTACTTC
d_call: NA
clone_size: NA
cdr3_length: 13
v_call: TRBV12-1
j_call: TRBJ2-7

cdr3_aa: CAWSVGLAGGQGTQYF
cdr3_nt: TGTGCCTGGAGTGTAGGACTAGCGGGGGGGCAGGGGACCCAGTACTTC
d_call: TRBD2
clone_size: NA
cdr3_length: 16
v_call: TRBV30
j_call: TRBJ2-5

cdr3_aa: CAISGRTSGIYEQYF
cdr3_nt: TGTGCCATCAGTGGGAGGACTAGCGGGATCTACGAGCAGTACTTC
d_call: TRBD2
clone_size: NA
cdr3_length: 15
v_call: TRBV10-3
j_call: TRBJ2-7

cdr3_aa: CASSFLGQGADIQYF
cdr3_nt: TGTGCCAGCAGCTTTCTGGGACAGGGGGCGGACATTCAGTACTTC
d_call: TRBD1
clone_size: NA
cdr3_length: 15
v_call: TRBV5-8
j_call: TRBJ2-4

cdr3_aa: CASSEGRGNSPLHF
cdr3_nt: TGTGCCAGCAGTGAGGGCAGGGGCAACTCACCCCTCCACTTT
d_call: NA
clone_size: NA
cdr3_length: 14
v_call: TRBV6-1
j_call: TRBJ1-6

cdr3_aa: CASSGGIEQYF
cdr3_nt: TGTGCCAGCAGCGGAGGGATCGAGCAGTACTTC
d_call: NA
clone_size: NA
cdr3_length: 11
v_call: TRBV7-9
j_call: TRBJ2-7

cdr3_aa: CASSQTPVEQETQYF
cdr3_nt: TGTGCCAGCAGCCAAACCCCTGTTGAGCAAGAGACCCAGTACTTC
d_call: NA
clone_size: NA
cdr3_length: 15
v_call: TRBV3-1/TRBV3-2
j_call: TRBJ2-5

cdr3_aa: CASSLVGGNQPQHF
cdr3_nt: TGTGCCAGCAGCTTAGTCGGGGGCAATCAGCCCCAGCATTTT
d_call: NA
clone_size: few
cdr3_length: 14
v_call: TRBV7-9
j_call: TRBJ1-5

cdr3_aa: CASSSRSTSGGTGELFF
cdr3_nt: TGTGCCAGCAGCTCCCGCTCCACTAGCGGGGGGACCGGGGAGCTGTTTTTT
d_call: TRBD2
clone_size: NA
cdr3_length: 17
v_call: TRBV3-1/TRBV3-2
j_call: TRBJ2-2

cdr3_aa: CASSAGQPTDTQYF
cdr3_nt: TGTGCCAGCAGTGCAGGACAGCCCACAGATACGCAGTATTTT
d_call: NA
clone_size: NA
cdr3_length: 14
v_call: TRBV6-4
j_call: TRBJ2-3

cdr3_aa: CASSQDAPNTQYF
cdr3_nt: TGTGCCAGCAGCCAAGACGCCCCTAATACGCAGTATTTT
d_call: NA
clone_size: NA
cdr3_length: 13
v_call: TRBV3-1/TRBV3-2
j_call: TRBJ2-3

cdr3_aa: CASSIGPGTGADTQYF
cdr3_nt: TGTGCCAGTAGTATAGGTCCCGGGACAGGGGCAGATACGCAGTATTTT
d_call: TRBD1
clone_size: NA
cdr3_length: 16
v_call: TRBV19
j_call: TRBJ2-3

cdr3_aa: CASSSPGQGTEAFF
cdr3_nt: TGTGCCAGTAGTTCACCCGGACAGGGAACTGAAGCTTTCTTT
d_call: TRBD1
clone_size: NA
cdr3_length: 14
v_call: TRBV19
j_call: TRBJ1-1

cdr3_aa: CASSPTRTGVGNIQYF
cdr3_nt: TGTGCCAGCAGCCCTACAAGGACAGGGGTCGGAAACATTCAGTACTTC
d_call: TRBD1
clone_size: NA
cdr3_length: 16
v_call: TRBV7-8
j_call: TRBJ2-4

cdr3_aa: CASSDSAGVGYTF
cdr3_nt: TGTGCCAGCAGTGATTCGGCAGGGGTTGGCTACACCTTC
d_call: NA
clone_size: NA
cdr3_length: 13
v_call: TRBV6-4
j_call: TRBJ1-2

cdr3_aa: CASSLVGRVGNEQYF
cdr3_nt: TGCGCCAGCAGCTTGGTAGGCAGGGTAGGCAACGAGCAGTACTTC
d_call: NA
clone_size: NA
cdr3_length: 15
v_call: TRBV5-1
j_call: TRBJ2-7

cdr3_aa: CASSWTGDTGNTIYF
cdr3_nt: TGTGCCAGCAGTTGGACAGGGGATACCGGAAACACCATATATTTT
d_call: TRBD1
clone_size: NA
cdr3_length: 15
v_call: TRBV6-5
j_call: TRBJ1-3

cdr3_aa: CASSFTWNPTKPYEQYF
cdr3_nt: TGCGCCAGCAGCTTCACCTGGAACCCGACAAAGCCCTACGAGCAGTACTTC
d_call: NA
clone_size: NA
cdr3_length: 17
v_call: TRBV5-1
j_call: TRBJ2-7

cdr3_aa: CASSDRVAVEPQHF
cdr3_nt: TGTGCCAGCAGTGACAGGGTGGCCGTGGAGCCCCAGCATTTT
d_call: NA
clone_size: NA
cdr3_length: 14
v_call: TRBV6-1
j_call: TRBJ1-5

cdr3_aa: CASSKTYLSYEQFF
cdr3_nt: TGTGCCAGCAGTAAAACCTATCTTAGCTATGAGCAGTTCTTC
d_call: NA
clone_size: NA
cdr3_length: 14
v_call: TRBV2
j_call: TRBJ2-1

cdr3_aa: CASSQATSGDTDTQYF
cdr3_nt: TGCGCCAGCAGCCAAGCAACTAGCGGGGACACAGATACGCAGTATTTT
d_call: TRBD2
clone_size: NA
cdr3_length: 16
v_call: TRBV4-1
j_call: TRBJ2-3

cdr3_aa: CASSSQGRITDTQYF
cdr3_nt: TGTGCCAGCAGCTCCCAGGGGAGAATCACAGATACGCAGTATTTT
d_call: NA
clone_size: once
cdr3_length: 15
v_call: TRBV3-1/TRBV3-2
j_call: TRBJ2-3

cdr3_aa: CASSLTPPDTQYF
cdr3_nt: TGCGCCAGCAGCTTGACTCCCCCCGATACGCAGTATTTT
d_call: NA
clone_size: NA
cdr3_length: 13
v_call: TRBV5-1
j_call: TRBJ2-3

cdr3_aa: CASSLGRLGTEAFF
cdr3_nt: TGTGCCAGCAGCTTAGGTCGACTTGGCACTGAAGCTTTCTTT
d_call: NA
clone_size: NA
cdr3_length: 14
v_call: TRBV7-2
j_call: TRBJ1-1

cdr3_aa: CATRTSGGPPYQETQYF
cdr3_nt: TGCGCCACCCGAACTAGCGGGGGACCCCCATACCAAGAGACCCAGTACTTC
d_call: TRBD2
clone_size: NA
cdr3_length: 17
v_call: TRBV5-1
j_call: TRBJ2-5

cdr3_aa: CASSPLAGGDNEQFF
cdr3_nt: TGTGCCAGCAGTCCGCTAGCGGGGGGTGACAATGAGCAGTTCTTC
d_call: TRBD2
clone_size: NA
cdr3_length: 15
v_call: TRBV7-9
j_call: TRBJ2-1

cdr3_aa: CARAGGPTGELFF
cdr3_nt: TGTGCCCGGGCGGGGGGGCCCACCGGGGAGCTGTTTTTT
d_call: TRBD2
clone_size: NA
cdr3_length: 13
v_call: TRBV5-4
j_call: TRBJ2-2

cdr3_aa: CASSPTPDNRPSTDTQYF
cdr3_nt: TGTGCCAGCAGCCCTACACCGGACAACCGACCAAGCACAGATACGCAGTATTTT
d_call: NA
clone_size: NA
cdr3_length: 18
v_call: TRBV5-4
j_call: TRBJ2-3

cdr3_aa: CASSQESGGATSTDTQYF
cdr3_nt: TGTGCCAGCAGCCAAGAATCGGGGGGTGCTACTAGCACAGATACGCAGTATTTT
d_call: TRBD2
clone_size: NA
cdr3_length: 18
v_call: TRBV3-1/TRBV3-2
j_call: TRBJ2-3

cdr3_aa: CASSLKASTSTGELFF
cdr3_nt: TGCGCCAGCAGCTTGAAGGCTAGCACATCAACCGGGGAGCTGTTTTTT
d_call: NA
clone_size: NA
cdr3_length: 16
v_call: TRBV5-1
j_call: TRBJ2-2

cdr3_aa: CASSFWRAETQYF
cdr3_nt: TGTGCCAGCAGTTTTTGGAGGGCGGAGACCCAGTACTTC
d_call: NA
clone_size: NA
cdr3_length: 13
v_call: TRBV12-3/TRBV12-4
j_call: TRBJ2-5

cdr3_aa: CASSLTGTLSGNTIYF
cdr3_nt: TGTGCCAGCAGCTTGACCGGGACACTCTCTGGAAACACCATATATTTT
d_call: NA
clone_size: few
cdr3_length: 16
v_call: TRBV5-4
j_call: TRBJ1-3